This section outlines one T cell receptor (beta chain) sequence together with its context. The antigen is not known. This sample is drawn from a study of cytomegalovirus exposure and HLA in healthy donors. Study results and limitations: There were several of the most significant clusters that appeared linked to common viral pathogens in a later analysis. The study listed roughly 160 cytomegalovirus-associated TCR beta chains.

The PCR ran on 60 Vbeta and 13 Jbeta primers. Only in-frame clones appear in the TCRdb table, and some are missing; sequencing was by immunoSEQ multiplex PCR. Of some 130,000 clones listed, roughly 82% are singletons. V trimming: 6 bases; J trimming: 4 bases; junction bases outside the gene matches: 4. The CDR3 consists of 14 residues. The germline V gene has CDR1 SNHLY and CDR2 FYNNEI. The sample was PBMCs. The clonotype was recovered from a man aged 50 to 59 in good health and CMV-seronegative. The genes are TRBV2 and TRBJ1-1, with 11 bases aligning to TRBD1. The CDR3 spells CASRGTGGSTEAFF. The CDR3 bases are TGTGCCAGCAGGGGGACAGGGGGGAGCACTGAAGCTTTCTTT. Drawing the rest from reference TRBV2 and TRBJ1-1, the complete variable domain is EPEVTQTPSHQVTQMGQEVILRCVPISNHLYFYWYRQILGQKVEFLVSFYNNEISEKSEIFDDQFSVERPDGSNFTLKIRSTKLEDSAMYFCASRGTGGSTEAFFGQGTRLTVV.